This TCR beta chain was captured by sequencing in a study of blood T cell repertoires in COVID-19. V lost 5 bases to trimming and J lost 6 bases; unmatched junction nucleotides: 14. This CDR3 is 16 amino acids long. Germline V CDR1 and CDR2: MNHEY, SMNVEV (reference sequence). Clones were sequenced by immunoSEQ multiplex PCR, and TCRdb holds only the in-frame ones, with some missing. There are 360,000 or so clones in the sample; about four fifths occur only once, and about 4.9% lies in the top ten. The sequence derives from a woman in her fifties or sixties who had recovered from COVID-19. The J gene is TRBJ2-7, the V gene TRBV27, with TRBD1 matching 9 bases. What was sequenced was PBMCs or T cells enriched from blood (not recorded which). In DNA form, the CDR3 reads TGTGCCAGCAGTCCAAATCGGGACAGGGTAATGGTCGAGCAGTACTTC. This gives the protein CASSPNRDRVMVEQYF.